This T cell receptor (beta chain) was retrieved from a study of CD8+ T cells in alopecia areata. Study details: Skin from approximately 6-12-month-old C3H/HeJ graft donors with spontaneous alopecia went to approximately 7-11-week-old female C3H/HeJ mice.

This clone was observed a few times. What it binds is not known. The gene names given are mouse names. The read falls 4 residues short of the CDR3 end, and the missing part is taken from the germline J gene. Study-level results: Scalp specimens additionally yield sequences from normal skin's resident alphabeta T cells. Relative to normal scalp, lesional scalp, especially alopecia totalis/universalis, showed higher clonality.

The CDR3 is made up of 15 amino acids. CDR1 and CDR2 (germline): NNHDY, SYVADS. RNA extraction and reverse transcription yielded cDNA as sequencing template. Here immunoSEQ multiplex PCR was the method, and the copy in TCRdb shows in-frame clones only, minus some. The specimen has 270,000 or so clones, none found just once. Cells from pooled cutaneous lymph nodes were sorted by CD4, CD8alpha, NKG2D, NKG2ACE and other markers. The material sequenced was CD4+ T cells sorted from a lymph node. This sequence joins TRBV13-3 and TRBJ2-7, with 7 nucleotides matching TRBD2. This TCR was sampled from a C3H/HeJ mouse with alopecia areata. The strain's MHC: H2-k. This chain's CDR3 is CASSERGGLGYEQYF. CDR3 DNA, as far as it was read: TGTGCCAGCAGTGAACGGGGGGGATTGGGGTAT.